This T cell receptor beta chain comes out of a study of T-cell reconstitution after alpha-beta-depleted transplantation in children. Findings and limits, study-wide: High day-60 TCRbeta diversity in some patients came from surviving recipient T cells and thymic progenitors. Reportedly, only several hundred clones from non-depleted graft cells drove alpha-beta T-cell counts at about two months.

TCRbeta library preparation incorporated unique molecular identifiers. TCRdb redid the calling of the PCR reads with MiXCR, one entry per CDR3 protein. The sample shows 90,000 to 130,000 distinct CDR3 sequences, almost 6.5% of them seen only once. This clonotype was observed at least ten times. Its antigen remains unidentified. The input for sequencing was PBMCs, mostly from graft donor cells, taken 360 days after TCRalphabeta/CD19-depleted stem cell transplant. The clonotype was recovered from a male patient aged 2 to 9 who had a stem cell transplant for acute lymphoblastic leukemia, so the T cells may come from the graft donor.

CDR3 in DNA: TGTGCCAGCAGTCCACAGGGCCGGGAAGGCAATCAGCCCCAGCATTTT. This gives the protein CASSPQGREGNQPQHF. The chain couples TRBV12-3 or TRBV12-4 to TRBJ1-5; the D gene is possibly TRBD1 (6 bases). Trimming stripped 5 bases from V and 2 bases from J, with 16 bases between. The CDR3 loop spans 16 amino acids.